These T cell receptor beta chains were read from a single sample in a study of blood T cell repertoires in COVID-19. Generated by immunoSEQ multiplex PCR, the TCRdb table keeps only in-frame clones and is missing some. The repertoire holds 250,000 to 350,000 clones, over 80% seen once, with about 6% in the top ten. The material sequenced was peripheral blood. The source of these receptors is a woman in her forties or fifties with COVID-19, enrolled during active disease. Both conserved end residues are part of each CDR3. A D gene is named only where the DNA matches it firmly. The size field is filled for only some rows; it gives once, few, many or a size class.

V gene	clone size	J gene	D gene	CDR3 DNA	CDR3 protein
TRBV2	NA	TRBJ2-3	TRBD2	TGTGCCAGCAGTCCTCGGCTAGCGGGAGAAACAGATACGCAGTATTTT	CASSPRLAGETDTQYF
TRBV27	NA	TRBJ2-1	NA	TGTGCCAGCAGGCTGTGGGGACAAATATACTCCTACAATGAGCAGTTCTTC	CASRLWGQIYSYNEQFF
TRBV10-3	NA	TRBJ2-1	NA	TGTGCCATCAGTGCGGGGGTCCATGAGCAGTTCTTC	CAISAGVHEQFF
TRBV7-9	NA	TRBJ2-1	TRBD2	TGTGCCAGCGAGGGCACGGGAGGTAATGAGCAGTTCTTC	CASEGTGGNEQFF
TRBV5-4	NA	TRBJ2-5	NA	TGTGCCGCAGGTACAGCCCAAGAGACCCAGTACTTC	CAAGTAQETQYF
TRBV10-3	NA	TRBJ2-1	TRBD2	TGTGCCACAGGGACTAGCGTAAATGAGCAGTTCTTC	CATGTSVNEQFF
TRBV3-1/TRBV3-2	NA	TRBJ2-1	TRBD2	TGTGCCAGCAGCCTAGAGGGACTAGCTCCCAATGAGCAGTTCTTC	CASSLEGLAPNEQFF
TRBV28	NA	TRBJ1-6	NA	TGTGCCAGCAGTCGCGGGGGGTCAAGTTCACCCCTCCACTTT	CASSRGGSSSPLHF
TRBV27	NA	TRBJ1-1	NA	TGTGCCAGCAGTTCGAACCAGGGTCTGAACACTGAAGCTTTCTTT	CASSSNQGLNTEAFF
TRBV19	NA	TRBJ1-5	NA	TGTGCCAGTAGAAAAATTAGACAGGATAGCAATCAGCCCCAGCATTTT	CASRKIRQDSNQPQHF
TRBV6-2/TRBV6-3	NA	TRBJ1-4	NA	TGTGCCAGCAGCCCTCGGACATTTGAAAAACTGTTTTTT	CASSPRTFEKLFF
TRBV11-2	NA	TRBJ2-6	TRBD2	TGTGCCAGCAGCTCCTCCCTTAGACTAGCGGGAGGTGGGGCCAACGTCCTGACTTTC	CASSSSLRLAGGGANVLTF
TRBV10-3	once	TRBJ2-1	TRBD2	TGTGCCATCAGTGAGGTGTTAGCGGGCTACAATGAGCAGTTCTTC	CAISEVLAGYNEQFF
TRBV18	NA	TRBJ1-4	NA	TGTGCCAGCTCACCACTCCCAGGGGACGAAAAACTGTTTTTT	CASSPLPGDEKLFF
TRBV13	NA	TRBJ2-7	TRBD2	TGTGCCAGCAAAGCTTGGAGACTAGCGACCTCCTACGAGCAGTACTTC	CASKAWRLATSYEQYF
TRBV7-6	NA	TRBJ1-5	NA	TGTGCCAGCAGCCCCCAGGTGCATAGCAATCAGCCCCAGCATTTT	CASSPQVHSNQPQHF
TRBV6-5	NA	TRBJ1-1	NA	TGTGCCAGCAGTTACTCAGCGAACACTGAAGCTTTCTTT	CASSYSANTEAFF
TRBV30	many	TRBJ1-2	NA	TGTGCCTTCACGGACAGTCATGGCTACACCTTC	CAFTDSHGYTF
TRBV3-1/TRBV3-2	NA	TRBJ2-3	NA	TGTGCCAGCAGCCTCCAAGAGGGTGCGGATACGCAGTATTTT	CASSLQEGADTQYF
TRBV13	NA	TRBJ2-7	TRBD2	TGTGCCAGCAGCTTTACAGCCGGGGGAGGGATAGGGTCCTACGAGCAGTACTTC	CASSFTAGGGIGSYEQYF
TRBV5-1	NA	TRBJ1-1	TRBD1	TGCGCCAGCAGCTTCGGACAGGGGGCGCGAGCTTTCTTT	CASSFGQGARAFF
TRBV19	NA	TRBJ2-7	TRBD2	TGTGCCAGTAGTATGGTCGCGGGAGGGGTCTACGAGCAGTACTTC	CASSMVAGGVYEQYF
TRBV25-1	NA	TRBJ2-7	NA	TGTGCCAGCAGTGAGGAGCCCTCCTACGAGCAGTACTTC	CASSEEPSYEQYF